This T cell receptor (beta chain) was identified in a study of blood T cell repertoires in COVID-19. On the study more broadly: Samples taken during acute and convalescent COVID-19 were collected in the United States, Italy and Spain.

The CDR3 covers 13 residues. Germline loops: CDR1 SGHRS, CDR2 YFSETQ. V gave up 4 bases and J gave up 8 bases; unmatched junction bases: 6. Original handling: Reference gene primer amplification in the assay estimated nucleated cell counts. Sequencing was performed with immunoSEQ multiplex PCR; in TCRdb, only in-frame clones are kept and a portion is missing. That table gives V, J and clone size, and the DNA gave D and trimming. The repertoire holds around 56,000 clones, about 90% seen once, with approximately 7.6% in the top ten. The chain is built from TRBV5-1 and TRBJ1-1; 9 bases are a match to TRBD1. This TCR was recovered from a woman aged 55 to 70 with active or convalescent COVID-19. Sequenced material: peripheral blood. The CDR3 protein is CASSRGQGREAFF. Here the CDR3 DNA reads TGCGCCAGCAGCCGGGGACAGGGCAGGGAAGCTTTCTTT.